The clone carrying this T cell receptor (beta chain) was recorded a few times. The antigen remains unidentified. Through a sample-barcoded 5' primer and a J-beta primer mix, a second PCR was run for about 6 to 12 cycles. TCRdb fed the 5' RACE reads into MiXCR, producing one record per CDR3 protein. The profile shows 1,800,000 or so distinct CDR3 sequences, about two fifths of them singletons. The data derive from a study of blood T cells in healthy people across ages. Deletions cut 4 bases from V and 5 bases from J, with 18 bases between. Germline assignment: CDR1 SGHNT and CDR2 YYREEE (reference sequence). CDR3 size: 15 residues. Study-level points and caveats: Leaving the PBMCs unsorted stopped any conclusive comparison of naive versus antigen-experienced cells. Naive T cell percentage strongly correlated with TCR beta diversity.

The sequence was collected from a human donor in good health. The source material was blood. This rearrangement joins TRBV5-4 to TRBJ1-1; D ambiguous. The CDR3 nucleotides read TGTGCCAGCAGCCGACCCAGTGGGGAACGGACTGAAGCTTTCTTT. Amino acid sequence: CASSRPSGERTEAFF.